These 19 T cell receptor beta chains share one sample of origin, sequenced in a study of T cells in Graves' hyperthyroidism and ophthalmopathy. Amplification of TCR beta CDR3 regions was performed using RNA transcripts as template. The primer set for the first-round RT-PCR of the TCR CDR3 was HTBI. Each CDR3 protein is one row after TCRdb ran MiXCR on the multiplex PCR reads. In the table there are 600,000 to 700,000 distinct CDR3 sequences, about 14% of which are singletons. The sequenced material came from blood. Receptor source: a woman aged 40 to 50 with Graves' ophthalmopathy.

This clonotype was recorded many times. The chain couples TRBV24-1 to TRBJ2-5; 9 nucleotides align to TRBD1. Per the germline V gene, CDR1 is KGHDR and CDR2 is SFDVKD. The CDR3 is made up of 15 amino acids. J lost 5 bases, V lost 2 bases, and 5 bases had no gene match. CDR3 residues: CATSDWTGEGETQYF. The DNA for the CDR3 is TGTGCCACCAGTGATTGGACAGGGGAAGGCGAGACCCAGTACTTC.

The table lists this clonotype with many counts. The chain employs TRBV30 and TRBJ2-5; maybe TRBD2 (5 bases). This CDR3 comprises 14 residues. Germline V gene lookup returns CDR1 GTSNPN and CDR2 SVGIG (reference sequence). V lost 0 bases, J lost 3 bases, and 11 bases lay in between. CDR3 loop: CAWSVGLTKETQYF. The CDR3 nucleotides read TGTGCCTGGAGTGTAGGACTTACCAAAGAGACCCAGTACTTC.

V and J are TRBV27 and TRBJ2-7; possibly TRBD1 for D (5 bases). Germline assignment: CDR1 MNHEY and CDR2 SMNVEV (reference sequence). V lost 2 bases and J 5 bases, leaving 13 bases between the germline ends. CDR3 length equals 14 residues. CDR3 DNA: TGTGCCAGCAGTTTAAGTCGACAGAGTGACGAGCAGTACTTC. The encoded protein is CASSLSRQSDEQYF.

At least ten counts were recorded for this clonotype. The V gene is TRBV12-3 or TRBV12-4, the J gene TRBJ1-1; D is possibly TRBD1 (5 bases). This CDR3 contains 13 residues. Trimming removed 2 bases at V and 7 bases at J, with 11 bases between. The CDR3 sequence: CASSLRSGGEAFF. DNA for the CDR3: TGTGCCAGCAGTTTAAGGTCCGGGGGTGAAGCTTTCTTT.

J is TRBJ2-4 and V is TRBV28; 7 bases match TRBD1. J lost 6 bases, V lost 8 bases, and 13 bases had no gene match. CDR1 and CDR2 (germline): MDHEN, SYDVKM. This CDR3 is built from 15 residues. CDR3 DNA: TGTGCCAGCTCTAGGGCTGACAGGGCGGGAAACATTCAGTACTTC. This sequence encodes CASSRADRAGNIQYF.

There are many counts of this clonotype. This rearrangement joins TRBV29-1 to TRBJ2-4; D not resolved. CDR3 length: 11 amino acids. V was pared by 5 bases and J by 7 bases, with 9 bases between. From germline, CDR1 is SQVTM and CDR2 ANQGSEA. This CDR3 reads CSVRQGNIQYF. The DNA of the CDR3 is TGCAGCGTTCGCCAAGGGAACATTCAGTACTTC.

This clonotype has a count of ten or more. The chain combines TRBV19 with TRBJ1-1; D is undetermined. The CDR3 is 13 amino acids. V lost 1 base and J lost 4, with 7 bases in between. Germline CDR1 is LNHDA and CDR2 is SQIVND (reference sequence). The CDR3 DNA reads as TGTGCCAGTAGTATAGGTATGTCCACTGAAGCTTTCTTT. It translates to CASSIGMSTEAFF. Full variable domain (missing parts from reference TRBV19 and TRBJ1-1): DGGITQSPKYLFRKEGQNVTLSCEQNLNHDAMYWYRQDPGQGLRLIYYSQIVNDFQKGDIAEGYSVSREKKESFPLTVTSAQKNPTAFYLCASSIGMSTEAFFGQGTRLTVV.

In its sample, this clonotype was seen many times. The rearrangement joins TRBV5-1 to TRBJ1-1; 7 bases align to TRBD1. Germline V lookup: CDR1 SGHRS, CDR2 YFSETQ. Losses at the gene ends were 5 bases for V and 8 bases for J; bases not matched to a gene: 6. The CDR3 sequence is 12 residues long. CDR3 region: CASSVQGTEAFF. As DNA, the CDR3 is TGCGCCAGCAGTGTACAGGGGACAGAAGCTTTCTTT.

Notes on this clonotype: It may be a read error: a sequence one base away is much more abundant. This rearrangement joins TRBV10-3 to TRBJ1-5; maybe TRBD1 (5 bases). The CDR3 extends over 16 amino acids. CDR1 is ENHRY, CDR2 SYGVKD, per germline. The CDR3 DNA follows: TGTGTCATCAGTGAGTGGGACCCGGGGAGCAATCAGCCCCAGCATTTT. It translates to CVISEWDPGSNQPQHF.

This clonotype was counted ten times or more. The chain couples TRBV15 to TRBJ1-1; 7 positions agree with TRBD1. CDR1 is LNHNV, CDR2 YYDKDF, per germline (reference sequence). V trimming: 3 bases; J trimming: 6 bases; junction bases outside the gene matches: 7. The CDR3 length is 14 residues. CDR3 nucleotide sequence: TGTGCCACCAGCAGGCCCGCGCAGGGGGCTGAAGCTTTCTTT. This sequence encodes CATSRPAQGAEAFF.

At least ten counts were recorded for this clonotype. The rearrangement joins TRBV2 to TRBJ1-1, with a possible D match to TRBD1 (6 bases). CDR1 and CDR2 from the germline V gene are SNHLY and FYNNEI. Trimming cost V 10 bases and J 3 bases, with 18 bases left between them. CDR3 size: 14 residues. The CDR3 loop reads CAIEGGAVDTEAFF. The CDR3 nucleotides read TGTGCCATCGAGGGGGGGGCGGTGGACACTGAAGCTTTCTTT. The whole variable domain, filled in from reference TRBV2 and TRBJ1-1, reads EPEVTQTPSHQVTQMGQEVILRCVPISNHLYFYWYRQILGQKVEFLVSFYNNEISEKSEIFDDQFSVERPDGSNFTLKIRSTKLEDSAMYFCAIEGGAVDTEAFFGQGTRLTVV.

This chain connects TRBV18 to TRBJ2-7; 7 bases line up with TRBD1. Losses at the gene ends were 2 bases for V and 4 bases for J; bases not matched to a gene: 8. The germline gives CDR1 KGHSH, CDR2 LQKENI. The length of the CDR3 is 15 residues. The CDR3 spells CASSPRSGQVYEQYF. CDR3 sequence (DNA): TGTGCCAGCTCACCAAGGTCCGGACAGGTGTACGAGCAGTACTTC. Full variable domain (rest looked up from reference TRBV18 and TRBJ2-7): NAGVMQNPRHLVRRRGQEARLRCSPMKGHSHVYWYRQLPEEGLKFMVYLQKENIIDESGMPKERFSAEFPKEGPSILRIQQVVRGDSAAYFCASSPRSGQVYEQYFGPGTRLTVT.

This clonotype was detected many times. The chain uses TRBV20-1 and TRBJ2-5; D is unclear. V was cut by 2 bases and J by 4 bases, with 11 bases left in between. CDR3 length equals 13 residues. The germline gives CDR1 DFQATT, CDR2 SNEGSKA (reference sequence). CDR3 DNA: TGCAGTGCTAGATGGGAACACTTAGAGACCCAGTACTTC. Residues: CSARWEHLETQYF.

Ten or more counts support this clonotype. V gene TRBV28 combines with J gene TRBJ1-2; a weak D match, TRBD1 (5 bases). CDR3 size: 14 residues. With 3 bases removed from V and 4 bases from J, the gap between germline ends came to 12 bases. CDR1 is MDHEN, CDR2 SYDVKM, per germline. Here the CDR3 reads CASSFSQGAYGYTF. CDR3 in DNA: TGTGCCAGCAGTTTTAGCCAGGGTGCCTATGGCTACACCTTC.

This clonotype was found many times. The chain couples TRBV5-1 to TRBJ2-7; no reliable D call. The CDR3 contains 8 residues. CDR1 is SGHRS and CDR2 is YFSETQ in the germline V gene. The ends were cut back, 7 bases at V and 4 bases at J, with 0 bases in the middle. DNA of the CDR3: TGCGCCAGCTACGAGCAGTACTTC. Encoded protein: CASYEQYF.

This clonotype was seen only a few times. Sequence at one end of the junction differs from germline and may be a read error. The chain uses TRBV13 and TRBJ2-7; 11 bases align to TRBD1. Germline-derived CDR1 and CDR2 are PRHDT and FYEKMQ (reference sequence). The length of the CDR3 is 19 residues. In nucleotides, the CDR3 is TGTGTCAGCAGCAGAATTTGGGGACAGGGGGACCCCAGCTCCTACGAGCAGTACTTC. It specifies CVSSRIWGQGDPSSYEQYF. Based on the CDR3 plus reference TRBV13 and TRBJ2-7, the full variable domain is AAGVIQSPRHLIKEKRETATLKCYPIPRHDTVYWYQQGPGQDPQFLISFYEKMQSDKGSIPDRFSAQQFSDYHSELNMSSLELGDSALYFCVSSRIWGQGDPSSYEQYFGPGTRLTVT.

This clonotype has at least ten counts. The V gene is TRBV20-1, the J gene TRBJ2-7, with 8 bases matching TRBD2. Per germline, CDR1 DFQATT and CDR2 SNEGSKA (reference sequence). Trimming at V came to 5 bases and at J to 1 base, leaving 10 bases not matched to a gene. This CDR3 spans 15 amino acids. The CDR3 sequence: CSAADWREDSYEQYF. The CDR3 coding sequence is TGCAGTGCTGCCGACTGGCGGGAGGATTCCTACGAGCAGTACTTC.

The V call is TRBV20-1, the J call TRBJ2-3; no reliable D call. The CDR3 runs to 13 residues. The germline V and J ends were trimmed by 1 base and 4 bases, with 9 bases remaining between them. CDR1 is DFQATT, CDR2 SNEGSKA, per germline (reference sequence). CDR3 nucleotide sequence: TGCAGTGCTAGAGCCCCTAACGCAGATACGCAGTATTTT. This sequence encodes CSARAPNADTQYF.

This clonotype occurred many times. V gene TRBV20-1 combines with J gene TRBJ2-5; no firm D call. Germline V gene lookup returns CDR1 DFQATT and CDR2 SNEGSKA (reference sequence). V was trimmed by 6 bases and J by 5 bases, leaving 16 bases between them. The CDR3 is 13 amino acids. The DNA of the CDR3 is TGCAGTGCGCTTGACCGGCCCGGGGAGACCCAGTACTTC. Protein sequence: CSALDRPGETQYF.